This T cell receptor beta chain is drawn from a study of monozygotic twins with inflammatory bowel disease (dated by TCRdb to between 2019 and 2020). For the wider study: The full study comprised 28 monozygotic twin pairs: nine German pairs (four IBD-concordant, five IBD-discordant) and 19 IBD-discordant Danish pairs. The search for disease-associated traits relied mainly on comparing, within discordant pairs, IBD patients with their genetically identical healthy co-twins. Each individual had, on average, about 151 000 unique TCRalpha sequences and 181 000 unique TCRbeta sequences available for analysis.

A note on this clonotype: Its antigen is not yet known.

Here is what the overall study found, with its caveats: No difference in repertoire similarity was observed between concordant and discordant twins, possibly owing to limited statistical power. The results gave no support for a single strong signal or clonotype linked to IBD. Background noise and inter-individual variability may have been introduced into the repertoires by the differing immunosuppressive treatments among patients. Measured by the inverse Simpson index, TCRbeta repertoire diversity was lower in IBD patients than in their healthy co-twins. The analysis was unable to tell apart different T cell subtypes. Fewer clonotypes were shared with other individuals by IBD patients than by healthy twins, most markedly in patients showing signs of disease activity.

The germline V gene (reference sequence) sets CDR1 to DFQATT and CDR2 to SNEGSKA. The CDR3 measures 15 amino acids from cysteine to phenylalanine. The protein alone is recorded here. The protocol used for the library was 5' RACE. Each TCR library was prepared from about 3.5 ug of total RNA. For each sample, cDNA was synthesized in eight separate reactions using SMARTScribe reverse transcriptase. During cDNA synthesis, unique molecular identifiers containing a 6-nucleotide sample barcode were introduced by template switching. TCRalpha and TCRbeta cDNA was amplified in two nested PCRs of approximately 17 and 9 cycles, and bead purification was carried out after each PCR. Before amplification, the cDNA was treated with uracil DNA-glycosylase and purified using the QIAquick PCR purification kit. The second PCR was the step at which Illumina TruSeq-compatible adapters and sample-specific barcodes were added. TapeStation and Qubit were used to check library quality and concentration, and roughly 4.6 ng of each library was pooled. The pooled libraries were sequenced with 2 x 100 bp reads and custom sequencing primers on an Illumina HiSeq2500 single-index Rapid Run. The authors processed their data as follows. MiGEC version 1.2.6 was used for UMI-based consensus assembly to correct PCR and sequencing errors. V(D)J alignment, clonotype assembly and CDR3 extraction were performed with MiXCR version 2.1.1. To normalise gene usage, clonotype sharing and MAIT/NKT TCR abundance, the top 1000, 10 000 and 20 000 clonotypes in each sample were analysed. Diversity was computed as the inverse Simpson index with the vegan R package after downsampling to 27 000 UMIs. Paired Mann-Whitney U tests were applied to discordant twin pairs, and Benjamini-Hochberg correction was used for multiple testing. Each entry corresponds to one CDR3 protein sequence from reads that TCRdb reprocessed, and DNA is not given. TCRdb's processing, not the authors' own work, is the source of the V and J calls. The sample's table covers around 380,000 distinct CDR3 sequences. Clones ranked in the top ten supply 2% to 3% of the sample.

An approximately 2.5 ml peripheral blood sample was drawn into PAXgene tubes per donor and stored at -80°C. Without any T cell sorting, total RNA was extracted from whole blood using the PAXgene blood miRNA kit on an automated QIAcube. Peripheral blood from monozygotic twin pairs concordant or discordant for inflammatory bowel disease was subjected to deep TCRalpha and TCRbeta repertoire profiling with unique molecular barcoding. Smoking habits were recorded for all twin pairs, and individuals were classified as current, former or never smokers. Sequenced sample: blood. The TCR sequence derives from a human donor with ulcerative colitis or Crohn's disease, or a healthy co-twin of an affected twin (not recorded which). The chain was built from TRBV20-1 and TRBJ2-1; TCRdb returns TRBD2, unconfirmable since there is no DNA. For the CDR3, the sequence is CSASDSSGRYNEQFF.